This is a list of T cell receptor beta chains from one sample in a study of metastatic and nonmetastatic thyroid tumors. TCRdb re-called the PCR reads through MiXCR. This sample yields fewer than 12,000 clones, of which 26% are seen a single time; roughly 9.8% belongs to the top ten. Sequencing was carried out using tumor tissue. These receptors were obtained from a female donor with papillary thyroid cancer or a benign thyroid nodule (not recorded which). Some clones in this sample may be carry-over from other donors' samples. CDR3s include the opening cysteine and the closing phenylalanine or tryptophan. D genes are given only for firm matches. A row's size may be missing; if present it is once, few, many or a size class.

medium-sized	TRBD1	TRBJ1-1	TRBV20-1	CSARDRRGQGGMPEAFF	TGCAGTGCTAGAGATCGCCGGGGACAGGGGGGGATGCCTGAAGCTTTCTTT
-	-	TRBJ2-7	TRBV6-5	CASSYSSPPSYEQYF	TGTGCCAGCAGTTACTCCTCACCCCCCTCCTACGAGCAGTACTTC
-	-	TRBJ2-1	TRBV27	CASSSTRGQGEVNEQFF	TGTGCCAGCAGTTCTACCCGAGGGCAGGGGGAGGTCAATGAGCAGTTCTTC
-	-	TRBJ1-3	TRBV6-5	CASSYGGNRAGNTIYF	TGTGCCAGCAGTTACGGGGGGAACAGGGCTGGAAACACCATATATTTT
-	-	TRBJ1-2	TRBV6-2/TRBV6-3	CASSYKWDGYNYGYTF	TGTGCCAGCAGTTACAAATGGGACGGTTATAACTATGGCTACACCTTC
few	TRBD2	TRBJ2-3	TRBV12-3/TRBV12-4	CASSQTGLAGADTQYF	TGTGCCAGCAGTCAAACGGGACTAGCGGGAGCAGATACGCAGTATTTT
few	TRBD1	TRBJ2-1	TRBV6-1	CASSLNRGEEFF	TGTGCCAGCAGCCTCAACAGGGGTGAAGAGTTCTTC
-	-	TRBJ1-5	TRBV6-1	CATFAGQTNQPQHF	TGTGCCACCTTTGCCGGACAGACAAATCAGCCCCAGCATTTT
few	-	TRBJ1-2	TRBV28	CASSDASTGDYGYTF	TGTGCCAGCAGTGACGCCTCGACTGGAGACTATGGCTACACCTTC
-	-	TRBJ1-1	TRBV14	CASSQDRGQGNTEAFF	TGTGCCAGCAGCCAAGATCGGGGCCAGGGAAACACTGAAGCTTTCTTT
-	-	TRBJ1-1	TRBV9	CASSATGGDTEAFF	TGTGCCAGCAGCGCCACGGGGGGAGACACTGAAGCTTTCTTT
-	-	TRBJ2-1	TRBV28	CASSPDWGGKQFF	TGTGCCAGCAGCCCTGACTGGGGAGGTAAGCAGTTCTTC
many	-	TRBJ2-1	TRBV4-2	CASSQNPDLGSSYNEQFF	TGTGCCAGCAGCCAAAACCCCGACTTGGGGAGCTCCTACAATGAGCAGTTCTTC
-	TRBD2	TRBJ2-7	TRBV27	CASSFGTSGYEQYF	TGTGCCAGCAGTTTCGGGACTAGTGGCTACGAGCAGTACTTC
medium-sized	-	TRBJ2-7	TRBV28	CASSFFGFDGQSYEQYF	TGTGCCAGCAGTTTCTTTGGGTTTGATGGACAGTCCTACGAGCAGTACTTC
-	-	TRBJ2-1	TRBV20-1	CSARPLGRISNEQFF	TGCAGTGCTAGGCCACTGGGGCGGATCAGCAATGAGCAGTTCTTC
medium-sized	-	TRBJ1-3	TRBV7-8	CASSRTGTDSGNTIYF	TGTGCCAGCAGCCGAACAGGGACGGACTCTGGAAACACCATATATTTT
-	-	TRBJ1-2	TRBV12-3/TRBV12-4	CASRSAGQRGYTF	TGTGCCAGCAGGTCGGCAGGGCAGAGGGGCTACACCTTC
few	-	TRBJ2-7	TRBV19	CASSISWGYYEQYF	TGTGCCAGTAGTATAAGCTGGGGATACTACGAGCAGTACTTC
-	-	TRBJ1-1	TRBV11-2	CASSLEQGAGNTEAFF	TGTGCCAGCAGCTTAGAACAGGGAGCAGGAAACACTGAAGCTTTCTTT
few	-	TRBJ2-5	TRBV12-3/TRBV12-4	CASSFFNREETQYF	TGTGCCAGCAGTTTCTTCAACAGGGAAGAGACCCAGTACTTC
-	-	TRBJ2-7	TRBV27	CASSFAGSSYEQYF	TGTGCCAGCAGTTTCGCGGGGAGCTCCTACGAGCAGTACTTC
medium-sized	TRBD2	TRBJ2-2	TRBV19	CASQRGSGSLNTGELFF	TGTGCCAGTCAAAGGGGCAGCGGGAGCCTTAACACCGGGGAGCTGTTTTTT
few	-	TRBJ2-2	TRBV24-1	CATMGGFLNTGELFF	TGTGCCACCATGGGCGGGTTCTTGAACACCGGGGAGCTGTTTTTT
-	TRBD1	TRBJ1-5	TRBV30	CACRGQGNQPQHF	TGTGCCTGTAGGGGACAGGGGAATCAGCCCCAGCATTTT
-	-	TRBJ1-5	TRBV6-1	CASSEQVGGQPQHF	TGTGCCAGCAGTGAACAGGTCGGGGGTCAGCCCCAGCATTTT
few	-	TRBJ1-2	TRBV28	CASREGRGWGYGYTF	TGTGCCAGCAGAGAGGGGCGGGGTTGGGGTTATGGCTACACCTTC
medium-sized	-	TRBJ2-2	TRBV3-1	CASSQGMVGELFF	TGTGCCAGCAGCCAAGGAATGGTCGGGGAGCTGTTTTTT
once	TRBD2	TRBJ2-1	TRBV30	CASSGYNEQFF	TGTGCCTCTAGCGGTTACAATGAGCAGTTCTTC